The T cell receptor beta chain described here comes from a study of T cell responses to AZD1222 COVID-19 vaccine (dated by TCRdb to the early 2020s). Turning to the overall study: AZD1222 recipients whose second dose came at about 4 weeks and those whose second dose came at about 12 weeks were combined into one group, since spike-specific TCR depth and breadth did not differ between the two schedules. TCR sequencing covered some 250 trial participants: about 210 given two doses of AZD1222 and approximately 25 given two doses of MenACWY control vaccine. Trial participants were enrolled by age into 18-55, 56-69 and 70-plus year subgroups, with roughly 160, 29 and 62 TCR-sequenced participants respectively.

The CDR3 regions of human TCRbeta chains were analyzed by immunosequencing. Under the source paper's analysis protocol: TCRs in the repertoires were matched against a reference library of SARS-CoV-2-specific TCRs that had been generated with the MIRA antigen-specificity platform. Breadth meant the fraction of unique TCRs that were SARS-CoV-2-associated, whereas depth meant the fraction of total T cells that were SARS-CoV-2-associated. Using the MIRA data, each spike-specific TCR was assigned both to the spike region to which the TCR was reactive and to a CD4 or CD8 class. Log10-transformed breadth and depth values were compared by one-way ANOVA with Sidak's multiple comparisons tests. As stored in TCRdb, this immuneACCESS dataset retains in-frame rearrangements with V and J assigned. A fraction of the clones does not appear; measured against another copy, unresolved V genes explain less than half of the discrepancy, and the remainder lacks a known reason. V and J calls and clone size are those listed in that table; D and trimming were worked out from the DNA. The table for this sample lists roughly 160,000 clones; 94% of them were counted only once. The ten largest clones represent about 0.6% of the sample.

A note on this clone: Its antigen remains undetermined. The input lacks base qualities; no much larger clone sits a single base away.

V ends up 6 bases short and J 2 bases short, with an unmatched junction base count of 7. The germline V gene encodes CDR1 MNHEY and CDR2 SMNVEV (reference sequence). Reading from cysteine to phenylalanine, the CDR3 counts 15 amino acids. The DNA shown is the 45-base CDR3, in frame from base 1. Explained via the paper, the time point label denotes: baseline before first vaccination. The vaccinee samples were drawn from two UK trials, COV001 and COV002, one of which was a single-blind randomized controlled phase 2/3 trial testing AZD1222 (ChAdOx1 nCoV-19) in healthy adults. For TCRbeta chain sequencing, PBMC samples from trial participants were taken at day 0 and at day 28 after the second dose. The research as a whole found: Reportedly, almost half of the unique spike-specific TCRs recognized epitopes lying outside the regions that are mutated in the B.1.351 and B.1.1.7 variants. After two AZD1222 doses, spike-specific TCR breadth and depth were significantly higher than at day 0 and than in MenACWY recipients. The vaccine-associated CD4 TCRs covered the entire spike protein, and the dominant responses fell in regions 160-218 and 743-854. Conclusions about previously exposed vaccinees were limited because only 6 or 7 AZD1222 recipients were SARS-CoV-2 seropositive at baseline. In the small 56-69-year group, the increase in depth fell short of significance, most likely because of low power. Participants were mostly white British and included more females than males, and it was suggested by the authors that clonal diversity may have been underestimated. Because no day 14 peak-response samples were available, the repertoires could be characterized only after the peak T cell response.

The chain was built from TRBV27 and TRBJ2-1, and TRBD1 aligns with 7 junction nucleotides. Here the sequenced sample was peripheral blood, taken on day 0 of AZD1222 vaccination. The sequence was collected from an adult in good health. Here is the DNA: TGTGCCAGCAGACGTTCCGGGACAGCCTACAATGAGCAGTTCTTC. It translates as CASRRSGTAYNEQFF.